The 12 T cell receptor beta chains below were found in one sample sequenced in a study of blood T cell repertoires in COVID-19. Generated by immunoSEQ multiplex PCR, the TCRdb table keeps only in-frame clones and is missing some. The repertoire includes over 200,000 clones, approximately 88% of them detected once, and about a tenth sits in the top ten. Sequenced sample: PBMCs or T cells enriched from blood (not recorded which). The source of these receptors is a man younger than 35 with acute COVID-19.

The V gene is TRBV29-1, the J gene TRBJ1-5; D is ambiguous. Germline assignment: CDR1 SQVTM and CDR2 ANQGSEA. V lost 2 bases and J 4 bases, leaving 6 bases between the germline ends. The CDR3 runs to 12 residues. DNA of the CDR3: TGCAGCGTTGAAACAGCTAATCAGCCCCAGCATTTT. Amino acids: CSVETANQPQHF.

The gene calls are TRBV10-2 and TRBJ2-7; D perhaps matches TRBD1 (5 bases). The V end lost 8 bases, the J end lost 4 bases, and 12 bases lay between the germline ends. The length of the CDR3 is 12 residues. Germline values: CDR1 WSHSY, CDR2 SAAADI. The CDR3 sequence: CASGQGTYEQYF. DNA for the CDR3: TGCGCCAGCGGGCAGGGAACTTACGAGCAGTACTTC.

The rearrangement joins TRBV7-3 to TRBJ1-1, with 7 bases that match TRBD1. V was pared by 5 bases and J by 2 bases, with 5 bases of the junction left unmatched. The germline V gene encodes CDR1 SGHTA and CDR2 FQGTGA. This CDR3 has 14 residues. The CDR3 nucleotides read TGTGCCAGCAGCGTGACAGGGATAAACACTGAAGCTTTCTTT. Amino acid sequence: CASSVTGINTEAFF.

The CDR3 bases are TGTGCCAGCAGCCAATCAACGGGGTATGGTGAGCAGTTCTTC. Its translation: CASSQSTGYGEQFF. The chain has TRBV14 and TRBJ2-1; tentative D call: TRBD2 (5 bases). Per germline, CDR1 SGHDN and CDR2 FVKESK. The CDR3 length is 14 residues. V was shortened by 2 bases and J by 9 bases, with 14 bases between the two germline ends.

This clone is a singleton in its sample. The chain uses TRBV14 and TRBJ2-3, with 10 bases identical to TRBD2. Germline lookup yields CDR1 SGHDN and CDR2 FVKESK. The CDR3 length is 14 residues. V was pared by 9 bases and J by 1 base, with 4 bases of the junction left unmatched. DNA for the CDR3: TGTGCCAGTAAAAGCGGGAGGGGCACAGATACGCAGTATTTT. The encoded protein is CASKSGRGTDTQYF.

This rearrangement joins TRBV4-2 to TRBJ1-2; 7 bases are shared with TRBD1. The CDR3 is made up of 14 amino acids. V trimming: 1 base; J trimming: 6 bases; junction bases outside the gene matches: 5. Germline CDR1 reads LGHNA; CDR2 reads YNFKEQ. The chain's CDR3 is CASSQGGGRDGYTF. CDR3 sequence (DNA): TGTGCCAGCAGCCAAGGAGGGGGCAGAGATGGCTACACCTTC.

The chain recombines TRBV19 with TRBJ2-1, with D possibly TRBD2 on 6 matching bases. Germline CDR1 LNHDA, CDR2 SQIVND (reference sequence). V shed 2 bases and J shed 7 bases, with 9 bases lying between them. This CDR3 contains 13 residues. CDR3 residues: CASSISSGNEQFF. For the CDR3, the DNA is TGTGCCAGTAGTATAAGTAGCGGTAATGAGCAGTTCTTC.

The chain employs TRBV2 and TRBJ1-1; no clear D. Per the germline V gene, CDR1 is SNHLY and CDR2 is FYNNEI. Between the trimmed V and J ends, which lost 7 bases and 4 bases, there was a span of 7 bases. The CDR3 runs 11 residues. This CDR3 reads CASKESTEAFF. The CDR3, as DNA: TGTGCCAGCAAAGAGAGCACTGAAGCTTTCTTT.

The chain couples TRBV28 to TRBJ1-2; 8 bases agree with TRBD1. The length of the CDR3 is 16 residues. With V trimmed by 5 bases and J by 1 base, 9 bases remained unmatched. CDR1 is MDHEN and CDR2 is SYDVKM in the germline V gene. The CDR3 DNA follows: TGTGCCAGCAGTCCTATCGGGACAGGACATAACTATGGCTACACCTTC. It encodes CASSPIGTGHNYGYTF.

The J gene is TRBJ1-3, the V gene TRBV25-1; D is unclear. This CDR3 spans 13 amino acids. Germline assignment: CDR1 MGHDK and CDR2 SYGVNS. Trimming stripped 6 bases from V and 4 bases from J, with 10 bases between. CDR3 nucleotides: TGTGCCAGCAGGAAGACTGCGGGAAACACCATATATTTT. Translation gives CASRKTAGNTIYF.

The V call is TRBV28, the J call TRBJ1-6; D is undetermined. This CDR3 is 15 amino acids long. V dropped 2 bases and J dropped 7 bases, with 12 bases sitting between them. Per the germline V gene, CDR1 is MDHEN and CDR2 is SYDVKM. The CDR3 nucleotides read TGTGCCAGCAGTTTAAGGCCCGACTTCAATTCACCCCTCCACTTT. It encodes CASSLRPDFNSPLHF.

This clone was counted between two and nine times. The J gene is TRBJ1-2, the V gene TRBV28, with D possibly matching TRBD1 (5 bases). CDR1 MDHEN and CDR2 SYDVKM come from the germline V gene. V was cut by 2 bases and J by 4 bases, with 20 bases left in between. The CDR3 has 17 amino acids. CDR3 sequence: CASSLLTPGSLGYGYTF. CDR3 DNA: TGTGCCAGCAGTTTACTTACTCCAGGGTCTCTCGGCTATGGCTACACCTTC.